This T cell receptor beta chain was sequenced in a study of T cells in Graves' hyperthyroidism and ophthalmopathy (dated by TCRdb to between 2018 and 2021). In the study overall: Peripheral blood was sampled at the time of initial diagnosis, prior to any treatment. To identify distinguishing TCR V-J signatures, a discovery cohort of about 100 patients was used, comprising 40 to 45 with Graves' ophthalmopathy and some 60 with stable Graves' hyperthyroidism. An independent validation cohort of around 19 hyperthyroidism patients and about 15 patients who later progressed to ophthalmopathy tested prospective prediction of ophthalmopathy. For training and testing, the approximately 92 patients in the discovery cohort were randomly divided in a 7:3 ratio. In addition, the study compared T-cell repertoires in thyroid tissue and in blood from about six Graves' hyperthyroidism patients. After blood sampling, hyperthyroidism patients were treated with methimazole at a starting dose of 30 mg daily, and ophthalmopathy patients were treated with high-dose intravenous methylprednisolone. TCR Vbeta CDR3 sequencing of roughly 140 peripheral blood samples (over 40 ophthalmopathy, 75 to 80 hyperthyroidism and approximately 17 progressor patients) is reported in the paper. Points the paper makes about the study in general: Most expanded thyroid clonotypes (frequency above 0.001) were also detected in blood, a finding suggesting that blood repertoires may reflect thyroid immune responses. In validation, progression to ophthalmopathy was predicted by the model with 55% to 71% sensitivity and roughly 72% specificity, a median of roughly 6.4 months before onset. A model built on a 13 V-J signature distinguished ophthalmopathy from stable hyperthyroidism, reaching 85% to 90% sensitivity and 81% to 83% specificity in cross-validation and 80%/75% in testing. No statistical method was used to fix the sample size in advance, and group allocation was not hidden from the investigators.

TCR beta CDR3 regions were amplified from RNA transcripts. The TCR CDR3 was subjected to a first round of RT-PCR using the HTBI primer set and the Qiagen OneStep RT-PCR kit. Libraries were constructed in a second round of multiplex PCR, after which size selection and purification were performed. The libraries were sequenced on an Illumina HiSeq2000 using paired-end 100 bp reads. The authors processed their data as follows. SOAPnuke was used to process the raw data, removing reads that contained adapters or uncalled bases, had a mean Phred below 15, or lacked an exact match to the constant primer or identifier. High-quality paired reads were merged with COPE v1.2.5, and unique nucleotide sequences were defined as clonotypes. MiTCR v1.1 was used to align the clonotypes against IMGT TRBV, TRBD and TRBJ reference segments. Analysis was restricted to V-J combinations with a frequency above 0.0001, which covered roughly 99% of repertoires. A TCS score was defined as the ratio between F50 (clonal expansion) and ExV (chaos), using BLOSUM62-based TCRdist between CDR3 peptides within each V-J. Welch's t-statistics and random forest reduced roughly 530 V-J features to about 12, which were used in a naive Bayes classifier (R e1071). TCRdb's own reprocessing of the public reads used fastp at Q25 and MiXCR and kept productive beta chains. Each record represents a unique CDR3 protein, reported with the most common genes and DNA among its rows. TCRdb, rather than the study authors, made the V and J calls. This sample has 300,000 to 450,000 distinct CDR3 sequences in its table, and roughly 15% of those were observed once. The ten biggest clones cover around a fifth of the sample.

The CDR3 starts with the cysteine, ends with the phenylalanine, and has 16 residues. Left in the record is the CDR3 DNA by itself, 48 bases read in frame from the first base. V lost 6 bases and J lost 14 bases; the stretch between them is 29 bases long. Per the germline V gene (reference sequence), LNHDA is the CDR1 and SQIVND is the CDR2. Ophthalmopathy patients had moderately to severely active disease, with a Clinical Activity Score of 3 or more, a NOSPECS grade of 4 or more, and a disease duration of less than 3 months. The study excluded patients with uncontrolled infections, other autoimmune diseases, pregnancy or lactation. Diagnoses relied on clinical symptoms, serum thyroxine and TRAb, thyroid ultrasound and orbital computed tomography. Ficoll-Paque density gradient centrifugation was used to isolate PBMCs from about 9 ml of fresh peripheral blood. Total RNA was extracted using Trizol reagent, and RNA quality was assessed on an Agilent 2100 Bioanalyzer.

This clonotype has only a few counts. The antigen this receptor binds is unknown. The input lacks base qualities; no much larger clone sits a single base away. The chain employs TRBV19 and TRBJ2-4; the D gene is possibly TRBD2, with 6 bases matching. The sample was blood. The source is a woman between 25 and 40 years old with Graves' ophthalmopathy. The CDR3 loop reads CASRGSGGGVWLTEYF. The DNA is TGTGCCAGTAGGGGTTCCGGTGGAGGGGTTTGGTTGACTGAGTACTTC.